This T cell receptor beta chain was sequenced during a study of blood T cell repertoires in COVID-19. Study background: Nucleic acid was either cDNA or gDNA, and it came from T cells, B-cell-depleted T cells, or PBMCs.

The Seattle site enrolled patients during active infection and followed them longitudinally. Clones were sequenced by immunoSEQ multiplex PCR, and TCRdb holds only the in-frame ones, with some missing. Altogether 300,000 to 400,000 clones are present, roughly 89% being singletons, with the ten largest covering around 8.9%. Unmatched junction bases numbered 1, after V lost 1 base and J lost 1 base. CDR1 MGHRA and CDR2 YSYEKL come from the germline V gene. This CDR3 has 17 amino acids. This chain uses TRBV4-1 with TRBJ2-3; 14 positions agree with TRBD2. This receptor was taken from a young man with COVID-19, enrolled during active disease. Source material: peripheral blood. CDR3 residues: CASSQGTSGRRTDTQYF. For the CDR3, the DNA is TGCGCCAGCAGCCAAGGGACTAGCGGGAGGCGCACAGATACGCAGTATTTT.